This is a list of T cell receptor beta chains from one sample in a study of cytomegalovirus exposure and HLA in healthy donors. The data were produced by immunoSEQ multiplex PCR, yet TCRdb's version contains in-frame clones alone and is incomplete. The repertoire holds about 140,000 clones, with 70% to 90% as singletons. The sequenced material came from PBMCs. The receptors here all came from a woman under 30 in good health and CMV-seropositive. Both conserved end residues are part of each CDR3. The D gene is left open where the match is weak. Clone size, where shown, is once, few, many, or a class for clones that have expanded.

D gene	clone size	V gene	J gene	CDR3 protein	CDR3 DNA
-	once	TRBV5-6	TRBJ1-2	CASSLGGGAGYGYTF	TGTGCCAGCAGCTTGGGCGGGGGGGCCGGCTATGGCTACACCTTC
TRBD1	once	TRBV27	TRBJ1-4	CASRSYRDRVEKLFF	TGTGCCAGCAGGTCATACCGGGACAGGGTAGAAAAACTGTTTTTT
-	-	TRBV5-6	TRBJ1-2	CASSASLWGYTF	TGTGCCAGCAGCGCCAGTCTCTGGGGCTACACCTTC
-	-	TRBV9	TRBJ2-7	CASSKSVWGDTSYEQYF	TGTGCCAGCAGCAAAAGCGTTTGGGGGGATACCAGCTACGAGCAGTACTTC
TRBD1	-	TRBV18	TRBJ1-2	CASSPGQGDYGYTF	TGTGCCAGCTCACCGGGGCAGGGGGACTATGGCTACACCTTC
TRBD1	-	TRBV4-1	TRBJ2-3	CASSQVPGQVDTQYF	TGCGCCAGCAGCCAAGTCCCCGGACAGGTAGATACGCAGTATTTT
-	-	TRBV9	TRBJ2-7	CASSETGSATGEQYF	TGTGCCAGCAGCGAAACAGGGTCCGCGACCGGCGAGCAGTACTTC
-	-	TRBV7-2	TRBJ1-2	CASSLGGYLGYGYTF	TGTGCCAGCAGCTTAGGGGGCTACCTCGGGTATGGCTACACCTTC
-	-	TRBV29-1	TRBJ2-6	CSVEDRKFSSVPGANVLTF	TGCAGCGTTGAAGATCGTAAATTCTCCTCGGTTCCTGGGGCCAACGTCCTGACTTTC
TRBD2	-	TRBV28	TRBJ2-1	CASSRLAGGTNEQFF	TGTGCCAGCAGTCGACTAGCGGGAGGAACGAATGAGCAGTTCTTC
-	-	TRBV4-1	TRBJ1-2	CASSQGRPRAAFYGYTF	TGCGCCAGCAGCCAAGGCCGGCCCAGGGCCGCCTTCTATGGCTACACCTTC
-	-	TRBV28	TRBJ1-2	CASSPTGQIYGYTF	TGTGCCAGCAGTCCCACCGGACAGATCTATGGCTACACCTTC
-	-	TRBV5-4	TRBJ2-5	CASSLKGERTQYF	TGTGCCAGCAGCTTGAAGGGGGAAAGGACCCAGTACTTC
-	-	TRBV28	TRBJ2-7	CASRGRYYEQYF	TGTGCCAGCAGGGGGCGGTACTACGAGCAGTACTTC
-	-	TRBV4-1	TRBJ2-1	CASSQDEQWNEQFF	TGCGCCAGCAGCCAAGATGAACAGTGGAATGAGCAGTTCTTC
TRBD2	-	TRBV11-1	TRBJ2-2	CASSSWGGSWYAGELFF	TGTGCCAGCAGCTCATGGGGCGGGAGTTGGTACGCCGGGGAGCTGTTTTTT
-	-	TRBV10-2	TRBJ1-6	CASSEARYNSPLHF	TGCGCCAGCAGTGAGGCGCGATATAATTCACCCCTCCACTTT
-	-	TRBV4-3	TRBJ2-6	CASSVDSSGANVLTF	TGCGCCAGCAGTGTTGACAGCTCTGGGGCCAACGTCCTGACTTTC
-	-	TRBV7-6	TRBJ1-4	CASSLVPGAQNEKLFF	TGTGCCAGCAGCTTAGTCCCAGGGGCGCAAAATGAAAAACTGTTTTTT
-	once	TRBV7-8	TRBJ2-5	CASSLMGVTQETQYF	TGTGCCAGCAGCTTAATGGGAGTCACCCAAGAGACCCAGTACTTC
TRBD1	-	TRBV4-3	TRBJ1-6	CASSQGTGTGYNSPLHF	TGCGCCAGCAGCCAAGGAACCGGGACAGGATATAATTCACCCCTCCACTTT
TRBD2	once	TRBV19	TRBJ2-5	CASSIGGAQNQETQYF	TGTGCCAGTAGTATCGGGGGGGCGCAAAATCAAGAGACCCAGTACTTC
-	-	TRBV10-3	TRBJ1-5	CAINRERDQPQHF	TGTGCCATCAACAGGGAAAGGGATCAGCCCCAGCATTTT
-	-	TRBV6-1	TRBJ2-3	CASSVQRVGTDTQYF	TGTGCCAGCAGTGTCCAGCGGGTCGGCACAGATACGCAGTATTTT
-	-	TRBV28	TRBJ1-3	CASSHRASYAGNTIYF	TGTGCCAGCAGTCACAGGGCCAGCTACGCTGGAAACACCATATATTTT
-	-	TRBV5-1	TRBJ1-2	CASSPGRGMSYTF	TGCGCCAGCAGCCCCGGAAGGGGTATGAGCTACACCTTC
-	-	TRBV5-1	TRBJ1-1	CASSLVGAGNTEAFF	TGCGCCAGCAGCTTGGTAGGGGCTGGGAACACTGAAGCTTTCTTT
TRBD1	-	TRBV5-1	TRBJ2-5	CASSLDGRGKETQYF	TGCGCCAGCAGCTTGGACGGCAGGGGGAAAGAGACCCAGTACTTC
TRBD1	-	TRBV29-1	TRBJ2-7	CSVEEGTATYEQYF	TGCAGCGTTGAAGAAGGGACAGCTACCTACGAGCAGTACTTC
TRBD2	-	TRBV7-2	TRBJ2-3	CASTHRTIAGFTDTQYF	TGTGCCAGCACCCACCGAACCATAGCGGGGTTCACAGATACGCAGTATTTT
-	-	TRBV29-1	TRBJ2-1	CSHPSTNTGGEQFF	TGCAGCCATCCCTCGACAAACACCGGAGGTGAGCAGTTCTTC
-	-	TRBV6-6	TRBJ2-3	CASSSPVRGRADTQYF	TGTGCCAGCAGTTCCCCGGTGCGGGGGCGGGCAGATACGCAGTATTTT
-	-	TRBV28	TRBJ2-3	CATRQPHTDTQYF	TGTGCCACCAGACAACCTCACACAGATACGCAGTATTTT
-	-	TRBV19	TRBJ2-6	CASLEGNGANVLTF	TGTGCCAGCCTAGAGGGCAACGGGGCCAACGTCCTGACTTTC
TRBD2	-	TRBV2	TRBJ2-1	CASSGSGGTYNEQFF	TGTGCCAGCAGTGGAAGCGGGGGGACCTACAATGAGCAGTTCTTC
-	-	TRBV18	TRBJ1-2	CASSPPPGGNYGYTF	TGTGCCAGCTCACCACCCCCGGGGGGAAACTATGGCTACACCTTC
TRBD1	-	TRBV7-9	TRBJ1-2	CASSPDRLGYTF	TGTGCCAGCAGCCCGGACAGGTTAGGCTACACCTTC
TRBD1	-	TRBV18	TRBJ2-3	CASSRTGGRTDTQYF	TGTGCCAGCTCACGGACAGGGGGACGGACAGATACGCAGTATTTT
-	-	TRBV21-1	TRBJ2-7	CASSKRTGGSYEQYF	TGTGCCAGCAGCAAAAGGACAGGGGGCTCCTACGAGCAGTACTTC
-	-	TRBV7-3	TRBJ2-1	CASSLTLASIDEQFF	TGTGCCAGCAGCTTAACGTTGGCTAGCATTGATGAGCAGTTCTTC
-	-	TRBV30	TRBJ1-2	CAYLGNRDHGYTF	TGTGCCTACTTGGGGAACAGGGACCATGGCTACACCTTC
TRBD2	-	TRBV4-2	TRBJ2-3	CASSRVAGGLGTDTQYF	TGTGCCAGCAGCCGAGTAGCGGGGGGTTTGGGGACAGATACGCAGTATTTT
-	once	TRBV6-5	TRBJ2-3	CASTESTDTQYF	TGTGCCAGCACAGAAAGCACAGATACGCAGTATTTT
-	-	TRBV5-1	TRBJ2-3	CASSQRVMTDTQYF	TGCGCCAGCAGCCAGCGAGTGATGACAGATACGCAGTATTTT
-	-	TRBV4-2	TRBJ1-1	CASSQGGPLEAFF	TGTGCCAGCAGCCAGGGAGGGCCCCTGGAAGCTTTCTTT
TRBD1	-	TRBV19	TRBJ2-6	CASSTQGALRGANVLTF	TGTGCCAGTAGTACGCAGGGGGCGCTGAGAGGGGCCAACGTCCTGACTTTC
TRBD1	-	TRBV19	TRBJ2-2	CASHRGANTGELFF	TGTGCCAGTCACAGGGGAGCAAACACCGGGGAGCTGTTTTTT
TRBD2	-	TRBV10-3	TRBJ2-5	CAIRGWASGQETQYF	TGTGCCATCAGGGGCTGGGCTAGCGGCCAAGAGACCCAGTACTTC
TRBD2	once	TRBV7-8	TRBJ2-7	CASSLVGLAGATAQYF	TGTGCCAGCAGCTTAGTTGGGCTAGCGGGGGCCACGGCGCAGTACTTC
-	-	TRBV18	TRBJ1-4	CASSPSGDREKLFF	TGTGCCAGCTCACCGTCCGGGGATCGGGAAAAACTGTTTTTT
-	-	TRBV7-3	TRBJ2-2	CASSFQGLGDGTGELFF	TGTGCCAGCAGCTTCCAGGGGTTAGGGGATGGTACCGGGGAGCTGTTTTTT